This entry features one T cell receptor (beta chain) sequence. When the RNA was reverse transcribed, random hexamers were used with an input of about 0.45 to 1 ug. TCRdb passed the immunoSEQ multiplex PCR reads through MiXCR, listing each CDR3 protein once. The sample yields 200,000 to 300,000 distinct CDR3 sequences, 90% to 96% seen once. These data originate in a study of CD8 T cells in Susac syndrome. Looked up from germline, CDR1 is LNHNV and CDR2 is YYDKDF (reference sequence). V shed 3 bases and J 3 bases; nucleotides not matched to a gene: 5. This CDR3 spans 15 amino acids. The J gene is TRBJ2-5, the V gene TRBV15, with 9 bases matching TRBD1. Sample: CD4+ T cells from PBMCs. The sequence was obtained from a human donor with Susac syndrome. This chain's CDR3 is CATSRGQGAEETQYF. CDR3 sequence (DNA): TGTGCCACCAGCAGGGGACAGGGCGCCGAAGAGACCCAGTACTTC. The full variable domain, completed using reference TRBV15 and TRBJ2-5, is DAMVIQNPRYQVTQFGKPVTLSCSQTLNHNVMYWYQQKSSQAPKLLFHYYDKDFNNEADTPDNFQSRRPNTSFCFLDIRSPGLGDTAMYLCATSRGQGAEETQYFGPGTRLLVL.